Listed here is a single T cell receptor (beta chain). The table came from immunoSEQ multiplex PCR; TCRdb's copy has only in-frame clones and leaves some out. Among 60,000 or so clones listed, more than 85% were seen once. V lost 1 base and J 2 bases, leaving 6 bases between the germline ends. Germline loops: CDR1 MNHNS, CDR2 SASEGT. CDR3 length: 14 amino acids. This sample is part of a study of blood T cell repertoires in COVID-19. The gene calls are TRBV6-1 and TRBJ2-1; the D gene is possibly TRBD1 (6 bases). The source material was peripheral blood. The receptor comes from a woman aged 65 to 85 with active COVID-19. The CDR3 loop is CASSEGTAYNEQFF. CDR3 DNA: TGTGCCAGCAGTGAAGGGACAGCCTACAATGAGCAGTTCTTC.